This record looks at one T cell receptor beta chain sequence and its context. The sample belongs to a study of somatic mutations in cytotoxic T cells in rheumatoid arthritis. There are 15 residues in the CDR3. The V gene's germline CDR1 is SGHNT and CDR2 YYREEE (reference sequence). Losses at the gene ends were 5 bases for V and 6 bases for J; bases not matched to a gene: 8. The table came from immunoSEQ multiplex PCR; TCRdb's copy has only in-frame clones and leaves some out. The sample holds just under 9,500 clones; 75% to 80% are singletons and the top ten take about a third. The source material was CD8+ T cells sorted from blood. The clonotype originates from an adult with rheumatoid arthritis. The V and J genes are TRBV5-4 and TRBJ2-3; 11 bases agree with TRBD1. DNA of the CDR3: TGTGCCAGCAGTTCCGGACAGGGGGCGAGTGATACGCAGTATTTT. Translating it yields CASSSGQGASDTQYF.